The present T cell receptor (beta chain) was sequenced within a study of memory CD4+ T cells and cytomegalovirus serostatus. About the study: Healthy Belgian adult donors included about 10 CMV-positive and 24 CMV-negative people. Points from the study as a whole: CD4+ memory repertoires contained about 40% of the roughly 160 reported CMV TCRbeta sequences.

This clone appeared once. Antigen unknown. Only in-frame clones appear in the TCRdb table, and some are missing; sequencing was by immunoSEQ multiplex PCR. This sample has over 50,000 clones, with approximately 78% found just once. Single viable CD3+CD4+CD8-CD45RO+ cells were sorted as the memory CD4+ T cells. CDR3 size: 15 residues. Looked up from germline, CDR1 is SGHDN and CDR2 is FVKESK. V lost 4 bases, J lost 4 bases, and 16 bases lay in between. The sequencing input was memory CD4+ T cells from blood. The chain combines TRBV14 with TRBJ1-2; a possible D gene is TRBD1 (6 bases). This receptor was taken from an adult in good health and CMV-seronegative. The CDR3: CASSRLPGQTYGYTF. The CDR3 DNA reads TGTGCCAGCAGCCGACTACCCGGACAGACCTATGGCTACACCTTC. Full variable domain (rest looked up from reference TRBV14 and TRBJ1-2): EAGVTQFPSHSVIEKGQTVTLRCDPISGHDNLYWYRRVMGKEIKFLLHFVKESKQDESGMPNNRFLAERTGGTYSTLKVQPAELEDSGVYFCASSRLPGQTYGYTFGSGTRLTVV.